The 23 T cell receptor beta chains below were found in one sample sequenced in a study of T cells in Graves' hyperthyroidism and ophthalmopathy. Amplification of TCR beta CDR3 regions used RNA as the template. TCR CDR3 underwent first-round RT-PCR with the HTBI primer set. TCRdb analysed the multiplex PCR reads with MiXCR anew, one entry per CDR3 protein. The data show hundreds of thousands of distinct CDR3 sequences, around 22% seen once. Sequenced: blood. These receptors came from a young man with Graves' ophthalmopathy.

This clonotype has ten or more counts. The CDR3 DNA reads as TGTGCCAGCAGTGGGACAGGGGGGGAGACCCAGTACTTC. Translating gives CASSGTGGETQYF. The rearrangement uses TRBV2 and TRBJ2-5; 10 bases agree with TRBD1. Germline-derived CDR1 and CDR2 are SNHLY and FYNNEI. The CDR3 is 13 residues long. J gave up 5 bases and V 4 bases, and 1 base lay outside the gene matches.

This clonotype was counted ten times or more. The V gene is TRBV2, the J gene TRBJ1-2; D gene ambiguous. Germline CDR1 reads SNHLY; CDR2 reads FYNNEI. V lost 7 bases and J 4 bases, leaving 13 bases between the germline ends. CDR3 length equals 13 residues. CDR3 region: CASNYGDGYGYTF. The CDR3 bases are TGTGCCAGCAACTACGGGGATGGCTATGGCTACACCTTC. The full variable domain, completed using reference TRBV2 and TRBJ1-2, is EPEVTQTPSHQVTQMGQEVILRCVPISNHLYFYWYRQILGQKVEFLVSFYNNEISEKSEIFDDQFSVERPDGSNFTLKIRSTKLEDSAMYFCASNYGDGYGYTFGSGTRLTVV.

This clonotype was recorded at least ten times. The chain carries TRBV12-3 or TRBV12-4 and TRBJ2-1, with TRBD2 identical over 10 bases. J was trimmed by 10 bases and V by 4 bases; bases with no gene match: 7. CDR3 size: 14 residues. Here the CDR3 reads CASSSTSGTREQFF. The CDR3, as DNA: TGTGCCAGCAGTTCAACTAGCGGGACAAGGGAGCAGTTCTTC.

As concerns this clonotype: Mismatch with germline at one junction end may stem from a read error. This chain uses TRBV5-8 with TRBJ2-7, with D perhaps given as TRBD1 or TRBD2 (5 bases each). CDR1 is SGHTS and CDR2 is YDEGEE in the germline V gene. This CDR3 comprises 13 residues. The CDR3 nucleotides are TGTGCCAGCAGCCGGGACCCCTCCAACGAGCAGTACTTC. Amino acids: CASSRDPSNEQYF. Complete variable domain (other parts from reference TRBV5-8 and TRBJ2-7): EAGVTQSPTHLIKTRGQQATLRCSPISGHTSVYWYQQALGLGLQFLLWYDEGEERNRGNFPPRFSGRQFPNYSSELNVNALELEDSALYLCASSRDPSNEQYFGPGTRLTVT.

CDR3: CASSYGAGGQPQHF. The CDR3 nucleotides read TGTGCCAGCAGTTATGGGGCAGGGGGACAGCCCCAGCATTTT. This sequence joins TRBV6-1 and TRBJ1-5; 7 bases line up with TRBD1. V lost 5 bases, J lost 7 bases, and 8 bases stayed unmatched. The germline V gene has CDR1 MNHNS and CDR2 SASEGT. The CDR3 loop spans 14 amino acids.

The V gene is TRBV19, the J gene TRBJ2-5, with D tentatively TRBD1 (5 bases). Germline CDR1 LNHDA, CDR2 SQIVND (reference sequence). The CDR3 totals 13 residues. CDR3 sequence (DNA): TGTGCTAGTCGACAGCTAACACAAGAGACCCAGTACTTC. As protein: CASRQLTQETQYF. The whole variable domain, filled in from reference TRBV19 and TRBJ2-5, reads DGGITQSPKYLFRKEGQNVTLSCEQNLNHDAMYWYRQDPGQGLRLIYYSQIVNDFQKGDIAEGYSVSREKKESFPLTVTSAQKNPTAFYLCASRQLTQETQYFGPGTRLLVL.

The chain couples TRBV20-1 to TRBJ2-7, with 13 bases aligning to TRBD2. CDR1 DFQATT and CDR2 SNEGSKA come from the germline V gene (reference sequence). The CDR3 is 14 amino acids. The V and J ends lost 6 bases and 1 base, in that order; junction bases with no gene match: 3. The CDR3 reads CSAMTSGRSYEQYF. CDR3 DNA: TGCAGTGCCATGACTAGCGGGAGGTCCTACGAGCAGTACTTC.

This clonotype has at least ten counts. The chain couples TRBV7-2 to TRBJ2-3; D gene unclear. The CDR3 has 15 residues. V was pared by 5 bases and J by 6 bases, with 18 bases between. Germline loops: CDR1 SGHTA, CDR2 FQGNSA. CDR3 nucleotides: TGTGCCAGCAGCCACCTTCGGGCCCGAGTGGATACGCAGTATTTT. Residues: CASSHLRARVDTQYF.

The chain joins TRBV7-2 to TRBJ2-1, with TRBD1 identical over 9 bases. V was clipped by 4 bases and J by 5 bases; unmatched bases: 6. CDR3 length: 15 amino acids. Germline V gene data show CDR1 as SGHTA and CDR2 as FQGNSA. The CDR3 loop is CASSSRQGVNNEQFF. In nucleotides, the CDR3 is TGTGCCAGCAGCTCCAGACAGGGGGTAAACAATGAGCAGTTCTTC. Drawing the rest from reference TRBV7-2 and TRBJ2-1, the complete variable domain is GAGVSQSPSNKVTEKGKDVELRCDPISGHTALYWYRQSLGQGLEFLIYFQGNSAPDKSGLPSDRFSAERTGGSVSTLTIQRTQQEDSAVYLCASSSRQGVNNEQFFGPGTRLTVL.

This clonotype occurred a few times. The chain employs TRBV20-1 and TRBJ2-5; D might be TRBD1 (6 bases). Germline V gives CDR1 DFQATT, CDR2 SNEGSKA (reference sequence). V lost 7 bases to trimming and J lost 5 bases, with 11 bases between them. This CDR3 has 11 amino acids. The CDR3 sequence: CSVPRGETQYF. For the CDR3, the DNA is TGCAGTGTTCCGAGGGGGGAGACCCAGTACTTC.

This clonotype was recorded at least ten times. The chain has TRBV6-1 and TRBJ2-1; D is ambiguous. V lost 5 bases and J lost 4, with 12 bases in between. CDR1 MNHNS and CDR2 SASEGT come from the germline V gene. The CDR3 contains 14 residues. This CDR3 is CASSPKRLYNEQFF. For the CDR3, the DNA is TGTGCCAGCAGTCCCAAAAGGTTGTACAATGAGCAGTTCTTC.

The chain couples TRBV20-1 to TRBJ1-5; D remains unclear. With 6 bases removed from V and 3 bases from J, the gap between germline ends came to 9 bases. Germline CDR1 is DFQATT and CDR2 is SNEGSKA (reference sequence). This CDR3 has 12 residues. The CDR3 DNA follows: TGCAGTGCCAGCAGGTTCAATCAGCCCCAGCATTTT. Amino acid sequence: CSASRFNQPQHF.

The CDR3 loop reads CASSIRGGATDTQYF. Here the CDR3 DNA reads TGTGCCAGTAGTATCCGGGGTGGAGCAACAGATACGCAGTATTTT. The rearrangement joins TRBV19 to TRBJ2-3; weak D call: TRBD2 (5 bases). The germline V and J ends were trimmed by 3 bases and 3 bases, with 13 bases remaining between them. CDR1 LNHDA and CDR2 SQIVND come from the germline V gene (reference sequence). The CDR3 has 15 amino acids.

The sample holds many counts of this clonotype. The chain recombines TRBV11-2 with TRBJ1-2, with TRBD1 as a possible D gene (6 bases). This CDR3 has 16 amino acids. V was pared by 5 bases and J by 8 bases, with 24 bases between. Germline V lookup: CDR1 SGHAT, CDR2 FQNNGV. The CDR3 region is CASSQDRDIRWGGYTF. In DNA, the CDR3 is TGTGCCAGCAGCCAAGACCGGGACATCCGATGGGGGGGCTACACCTTC.

The chain couples TRBV28 to TRBJ2-7; TRBD2 is a possible D gene (6 bases). The CDR3 is 16 amino acids. V gave up 3 bases and J gave up 2 bases, with 17 bases separating them. Germline V gives CDR1 MDHEN, CDR2 SYDVKM. The DNA for the CDR3 is TGTGCCAGCAGTTTTCTGATGCGGGAACTAACCTACGAGCAGTACTTC. It is translated as CASSFLMRELTYEQYF.

This clonotype came up many times. The gene calls are TRBV3-1 and TRBJ2-1; 7 nucleotides line up with TRBD2. V was pared by 2 bases and J by 9 bases, with 4 bases of the junction left unmatched. The CDR3 totals 13 residues. Germline V gene sequence: CDR1 LGHDT, CDR2 YNNKEL (reference sequence). Written as DNA, the CDR3 is TGTGCCAGCAGCCAATGGGAGGGCGCTGAGCAGTTCTTC. Encoded protein: CASSQWEGAEQFF.

A remark on this clonotype: One end of the junction is discordant with germline, which a read error may explain. The rearrangement uses TRBV11-2 and TRBJ2-3, with D maybe TRBD2 (6 bases). The germline V gene has CDR1 SGHAT and CDR2 FQNNGV. This CDR3 has 14 amino acids. CDR3: CASSPREHPDMQYF. The CDR3 DNA reads as TGTGCCAGCAGTCCCCGGGAGCACCCAGATATGCAGTATTTT.

This clonotype was observed many times. The J gene is TRBJ2-1, the V gene TRBV11-2; 11 bases line up with TRBD2. J gave up 4 bases and V 5 bases, and 4 bases lay outside the gene matches. Per germline, CDR1 SGHAT and CDR2 FQNNGV. CDR3 length equals 15 residues. CDR3 coding DNA: TGTGCCAGCAGCCTGACTAGCGGGATTTACAATGAGCAGTTCTTC. Translated, it gives CASSLTSGIYNEQFF.

A few counts support this clonotype. The chain uses TRBV30 and TRBJ1-5, with TRBD1 identical over 9 bases. The V and J ends lost 5 bases and 0 bases, in that order; junction bases with no gene match: 2. Germline-derived CDR1 and CDR2 are GTSNPN and SVGIG (reference sequence). The length of the CDR3 is 14 residues. The CDR3 nucleotides are TGTGCCTGGGGGACAGGGTTTAGCAATCAGCCCCAGCATTTT. It specifies CAWGTGFSNQPQHF.

This clonotype was recorded many times. The genes are TRBV2 and TRBJ2-1; either TRBD1 or TRBD2 may supply D (5 bases each). CDR3 length: 11 amino acids. Germline V gives CDR1 SNHLY, CDR2 FYNNEI. V was shortened by 6 bases and J by 10 bases, with 10 bases between the two germline ends. CDR3 nucleotides: TGTGCCAGCAGGGGGACGGGGGAGCAGTTCTTC. Residues: CASRGTGEQFF.

J is TRBJ1-1 and V is TRBV19; D perhaps matches TRBD1 (5 bases). Germline CDR1 reads LNHDA; CDR2 reads SQIVND (reference sequence). Trimming shortened V by 3 bases and J by 5 bases, and 16 bases separated the two germline ends. CDR3 length equals 15 residues. CDR3 nucleotides: TGTGCCAGTAGTATCGGTAAGGGGATTAGAACTGAAGCTTTCTTT. It translates to CASSIGKGIRTEAFF.

This clonotype was found a few times. The genes are TRBV20-1 and TRBJ1-1, with D tentatively TRBD1 (5 bases). Per the germline V gene, CDR1 is DFQATT and CDR2 is SNEGSKA (reference sequence). This CDR3 spans 16 amino acids. Trimming took 0 bases from V and 3 from J, leaving 17 bases between them. The DNA for the CDR3 is TGCAGTGCTAGAGATTACCAAGGGGTTTGGGACACTGAAGCTTTCTTT. As protein: CSARDYQGVWDTEAFF.

V is TRBV20-1 and J is TRBJ2-7; 11 bases line up with TRBD2. Germline V gene sequence: CDR1 DFQATT, CDR2 SNEGSKA (reference sequence). The CDR3 sequence is 14 residues long. After removal of 6 bases from V and 0 bases from J, the junction contained 4 bases not matched to a gene. The CDR3 region is CSATSGGPSYEQYF. The CDR3 bases are TGCAGTGCAACTAGCGGGGGTCCCTCCTACGAGCAGTACTTC.